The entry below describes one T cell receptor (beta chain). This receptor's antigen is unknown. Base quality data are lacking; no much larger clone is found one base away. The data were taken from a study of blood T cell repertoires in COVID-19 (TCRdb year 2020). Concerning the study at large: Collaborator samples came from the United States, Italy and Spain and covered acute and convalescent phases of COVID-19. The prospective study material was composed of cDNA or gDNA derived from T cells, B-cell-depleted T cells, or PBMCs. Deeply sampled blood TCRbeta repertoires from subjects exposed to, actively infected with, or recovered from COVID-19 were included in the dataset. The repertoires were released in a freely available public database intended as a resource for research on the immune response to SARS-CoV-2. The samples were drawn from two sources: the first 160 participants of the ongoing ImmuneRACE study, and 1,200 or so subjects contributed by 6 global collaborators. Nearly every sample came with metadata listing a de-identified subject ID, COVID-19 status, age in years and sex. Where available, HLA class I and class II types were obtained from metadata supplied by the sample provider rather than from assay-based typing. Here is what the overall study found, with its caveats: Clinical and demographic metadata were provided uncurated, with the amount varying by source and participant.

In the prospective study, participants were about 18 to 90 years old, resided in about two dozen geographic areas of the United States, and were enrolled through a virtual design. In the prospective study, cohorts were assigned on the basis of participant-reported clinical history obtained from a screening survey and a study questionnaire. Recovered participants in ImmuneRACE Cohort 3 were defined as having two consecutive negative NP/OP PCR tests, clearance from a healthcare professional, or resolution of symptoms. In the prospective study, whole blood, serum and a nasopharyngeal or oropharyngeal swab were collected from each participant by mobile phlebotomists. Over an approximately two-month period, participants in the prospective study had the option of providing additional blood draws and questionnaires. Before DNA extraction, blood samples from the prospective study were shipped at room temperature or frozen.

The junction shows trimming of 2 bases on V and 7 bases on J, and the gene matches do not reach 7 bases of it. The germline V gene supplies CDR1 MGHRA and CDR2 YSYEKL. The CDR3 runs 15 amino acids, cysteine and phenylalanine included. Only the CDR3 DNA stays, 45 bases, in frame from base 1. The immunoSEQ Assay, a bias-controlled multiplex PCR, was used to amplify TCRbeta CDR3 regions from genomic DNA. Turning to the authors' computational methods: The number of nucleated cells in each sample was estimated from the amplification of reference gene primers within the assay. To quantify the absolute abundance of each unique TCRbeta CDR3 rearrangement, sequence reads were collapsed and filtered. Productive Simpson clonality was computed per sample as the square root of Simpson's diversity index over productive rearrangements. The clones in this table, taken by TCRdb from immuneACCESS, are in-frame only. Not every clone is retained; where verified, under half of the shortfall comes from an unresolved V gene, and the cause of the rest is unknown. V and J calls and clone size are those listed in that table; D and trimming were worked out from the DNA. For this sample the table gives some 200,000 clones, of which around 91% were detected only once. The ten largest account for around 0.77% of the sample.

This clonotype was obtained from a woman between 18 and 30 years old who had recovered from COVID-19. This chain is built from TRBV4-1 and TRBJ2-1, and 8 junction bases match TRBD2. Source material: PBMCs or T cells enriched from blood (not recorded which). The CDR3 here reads CASSQREGPGNEQFF. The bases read TGCGCCAGCAGCCAACGGGAGGGCCCGGGGAATGAGCAGTTCTTC.